These 11 T cell receptor beta chains originate from one sample sequenced in a study of Ad26.COV2.S vaccination and SARS-CoV-2 variants. The protocol was immunoSEQ multiplex PCR, while the TCRdb copy is restricted to in-frame clones and leaves out a portion. The repertoire has more than 300,000 clones, approximately 86% of them found once; the top ten carry approximately 2.2%. Treatment defined: 15 to 20 received Ad26.COV2.S at low or high dose, single or two shots; several received placebo; per-sample allocation not given. Day 63 after the first vaccine or placebo injection was the time point for sampling. The source material was peripheral blood, sampled in a trial of Ad26.COV2.S vaccine versus placebo. These receptors all come from a person between 18 and 65 years old who received the Ad26.COV2.S COVID-19 vaccine or a placebo.

This clone was counted many times. The V call is TRBV7-6, the J call TRBJ1-1, with D unresolved. Between the trimmed V and J ends, which lost 1 base and 8 bases, there was a span of 11 bases. The CDR3 extends over 13 amino acids. Per the germline V gene, CDR1 is SGHVS and CDR2 is FNYEAQ. In nucleotides, the CDR3 is TGTGCCAGCAGCTTAGTGTCGGCAGGCGAAGCTTTCTTT. Its protein is CASSLVSAGEAFF.

The rearrangement joins TRBV3-1 (or the pseudogene TRBV3-2) to TRBJ1-2, with TRBD1 matching over 9 bases. V dropped 4 bases and J dropped 4; count of bases not matched to a gene: 1. Germline V gives CDR1 LGHDT, CDR2 YNNKEL (reference sequence). This CDR3 contains 13 residues. The CDR3 loop reads CASSPTGGYGYTF. As DNA, the CDR3 is TGTGCCAGCAGCCCGACAGGGGGCTATGGCTACACCTTC.

Only one count was recorded for this clone. The J gene is TRBJ2-1, the V gene TRBV5-1; 12 bases map to TRBD2. The CDR3 runs 15 residues. Per germline, CDR1 SGHRS and CDR2 YFSETQ. The V segment lost 3 bases and the J segment 9 bases; nucleotides outside the gene matches: 7. The chain's CDR3 is CASSWGTSGRGEQFF. The CDR3 nucleotides read TGCGCCAGCAGCTGGGGGACTAGCGGGCGGGGTGAGCAGTTCTTC. The full variable domain, with the rest looked up from reference TRBV5-1 and TRBJ2-1, is KAGVTQTPRYLIKTRGQQVTLSCSPISGHRSVSWYQQTPGQGLQFLFEYFSETQRNKGNFPGRFSGRQFSNSRSEMNVSTLELGDSALYLCASSWGTSGRGEQFFGPGTRLTVL.

This clone was observed a few times. The chain's CDR3 is CASSLSGIGTGELFF. CDR3 DNA: TGTGCCAGCAGCTTATCGGGGATCGGGACCGGGGAGCTGTTTTTT. This chain joins TRBV7-8 and TRBJ2-2; TRBD2 is a possible D gene (5 bases). Germline V gives CDR1 SGHVS, CDR2 FQNEAQ. The CDR3 has 15 residues. V dropped 2 bases and J dropped 5 bases, with 12 bases sitting between them.

The V and J genes are TRBV7-2 and TRBJ1-6, with 8 bases fitting TRBD1. Per the germline V gene, CDR1 is SGHTA and CDR2 is FQGNSA. With 2 bases clipped from V and 9 bases from J, the junction kept 0 bases outside the gene matches. The CDR3 runs 13 residues. CDR3 sequence reads: CASSLTGGSPLHF. CDR3 sequence (DNA): TGTGCCAGCAGCTTAACAGGGGGTTCACCCCTCCACTTT.

The V and J genes are TRBV20-1 and TRBJ2-7, with unresolved D. Trimming pared 3 bases from V and 3 bases from J, leaving 15 bases between. Germline V CDR1 and CDR2: DFQATT, SNEGSKA (reference sequence). There are 14 residues in the CDR3. This CDR3 is CSASRGVLGYEQYF. CDR3 coding DNA: TGCAGTGCTAGTCGTGGGGTCCTTGGCTACGAGCAGTACTTC.

The chain couples TRBV2 to TRBJ2-5, with TRBD2 matching 7 bases. Trimming took 7 bases from V and 5 from J; bases not matched to a gene: 10. This CDR3 has 14 amino acids. From germline, CDR1 is SNHLY and CDR2 FYNNEI. DNA of the CDR3: TGTGCCAGCATGGGACTATCTCGCGGGGAGACCCAGTACTTC. Translation gives CASMGLSRGETQYF. Together with reference TRBV2 and TRBJ2-5, the CDR3 gives the full variable domain: EPEVTQTPSHQVTQMGQEVILRCVPISNHLYFYWYRQILGQKVEFLVSFYNNEISEKSEIFDDQFSVERPDGSNFTLKIRSTKLEDSAMYFCASMGLSRGETQYFGPGTRLLVL.

V gene TRBV5-4 combines with J gene TRBJ2-1; D is uncertain. Germline CDR1 SGHNT, CDR2 YYREEE (reference sequence). The CDR3 extends over 14 amino acids. With 4 bases removed from V and 3 bases from J, the gap between germline ends came to 11 bases. CDR3 coding DNA: TGTGCCAGCAGCGCCAGAATGAACTACAATGAGCAGTTCTTC. It yields the protein CASSARMNYNEQFF. Looking up the rest from reference TRBV5-4 and TRBJ2-1 gives the full variable domain: ETGVTQSPTHLIKTRGQQVTLRCSSQSGHNTVSWYQQALGQGPQFIFQYYREEENGRGNFPPRFSGLQFPNYSSELNVNALELDDSALYLCASSARMNYNEQFFGPGTRLTVL.

The V gene is TRBV19, the J gene TRBJ2-5; weak D call: TRBD2 (5 bases). V lost 5 bases to trimming and J lost 2 bases, with 9 bases between them. This CDR3 contains 13 residues. CDR1 is LNHDA and CDR2 is SQIVND in the germline V gene (reference sequence). The CDR3 sequence: CASSLAIQETQYF. Here the CDR3 DNA reads TGTGCCAGTAGTTTAGCGATACAAGAGACCCAGTACTTC.

The DNA for the CDR3 is TGTGCCAGCATGCAGGTTAGGGGTCAGCCCCAGCATTTT. As protein: CASMQVRGQPQHF. This chain uses TRBV6-5 with TRBJ1-5; D may be TRBD1 (5 bases). Germline-derived CDR1 and CDR2 are MNHEY and SVGAGI. This CDR3 contains 13 residues. V dropped 7 bases and J dropped 6 bases, with 13 bases sitting between them.

This CDR3 is CASSEVGGVVGEKLFF. CDR3 nucleotides: TGTGCCAGCAGTGAAGTGGGAGGGGTGGTAGGTGAAAAACTGTTTTTT. V gene TRBV6-1 combines with J gene TRBJ1-4; D might be TRBD1 (5 bases). The length of the CDR3 is 16 residues. V lost 1 base and J lost 7, with 16 bases in between. Per the germline V gene, CDR1 is MNHNS and CDR2 is SASEGT.